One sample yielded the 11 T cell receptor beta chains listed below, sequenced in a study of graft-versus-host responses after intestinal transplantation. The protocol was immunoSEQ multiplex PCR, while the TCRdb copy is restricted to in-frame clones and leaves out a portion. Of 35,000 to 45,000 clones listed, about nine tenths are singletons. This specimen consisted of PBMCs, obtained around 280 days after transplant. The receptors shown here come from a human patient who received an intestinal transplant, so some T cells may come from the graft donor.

CDR3 protein: CASNRDSQETQYF. The CDR3 DNA reads as TGTGCCAGCAACCGGGACAGTCAAGAGACCCAGTACTTC. The rearrangement joins TRBV6-1 to TRBJ2-5, with 7 nucleotides matching TRBD1. The CDR3 sequence is 13 residues long. Germline V gene sequence: CDR1 MNHNS, CDR2 SASEGT. With V trimmed by 7 bases and J by 2 bases, 4 bases remained unmatched.

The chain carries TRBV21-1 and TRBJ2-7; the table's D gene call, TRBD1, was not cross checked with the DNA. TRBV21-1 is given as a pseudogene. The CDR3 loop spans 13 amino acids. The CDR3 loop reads CASTRDSSYEQYF. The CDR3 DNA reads TGTGCCAGCACCCGGGACAGCTCCTACGAGCAGTACTTC.

CDR3 in DNA: TGTGCCAGCAGCTTGAGCGGGGGGGATGAGCAGTTCTTC. Protein sequence: CASSLSGGDEQFF. This chain connects TRBV7-9 to TRBJ2-1, with 10 positions matching TRBD2. This CDR3 spans 13 amino acids. V lost 3 bases, J lost 8 bases, and 1 base stayed unmatched. The V gene's germline CDR1 is SEHNR and CDR2 FQNEAQ (reference sequence).

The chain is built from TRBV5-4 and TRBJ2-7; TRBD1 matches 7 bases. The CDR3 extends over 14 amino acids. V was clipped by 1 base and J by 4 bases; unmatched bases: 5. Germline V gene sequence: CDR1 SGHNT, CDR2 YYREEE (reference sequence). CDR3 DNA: TGTGCCAGCAGCTTGCCGGGACAGTCTTACGAGCAGTACTTC. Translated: CASSLPGQSYEQYF.

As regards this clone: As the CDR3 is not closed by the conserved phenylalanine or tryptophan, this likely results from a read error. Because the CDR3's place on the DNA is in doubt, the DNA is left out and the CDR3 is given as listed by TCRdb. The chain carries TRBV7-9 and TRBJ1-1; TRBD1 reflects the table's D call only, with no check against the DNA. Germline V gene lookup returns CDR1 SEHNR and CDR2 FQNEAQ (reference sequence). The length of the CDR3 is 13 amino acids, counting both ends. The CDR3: CASSSTGGGDQVY.

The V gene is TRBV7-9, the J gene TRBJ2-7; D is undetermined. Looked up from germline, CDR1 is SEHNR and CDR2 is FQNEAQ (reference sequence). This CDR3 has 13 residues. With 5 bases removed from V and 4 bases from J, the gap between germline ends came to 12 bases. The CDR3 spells CASSVSTDYEQYF. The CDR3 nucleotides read TGTGCCAGCAGCGTCTCGACGGATTACGAGCAGTACTTC. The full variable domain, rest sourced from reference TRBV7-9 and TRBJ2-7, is DTGVSQNPRHKITKRGQNVTFRCDPISEHNRLYWYRQTLGQGPEFLTYFQNEAQLEKSRLLSDRFSAERPKGSFSTLEIQRTEQGDSAMYLCASSVSTDYEQYFGPGTRLTVT.

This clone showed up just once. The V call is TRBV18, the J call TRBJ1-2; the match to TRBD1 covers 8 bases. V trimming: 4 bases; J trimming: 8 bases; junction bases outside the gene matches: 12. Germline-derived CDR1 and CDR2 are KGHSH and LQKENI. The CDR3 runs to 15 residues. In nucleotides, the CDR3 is TGTGCCAGCTCACGGGGGACAGGCCCTGAGGAGGGCTACACCTTC. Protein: CASSRGTGPEEGYTF.

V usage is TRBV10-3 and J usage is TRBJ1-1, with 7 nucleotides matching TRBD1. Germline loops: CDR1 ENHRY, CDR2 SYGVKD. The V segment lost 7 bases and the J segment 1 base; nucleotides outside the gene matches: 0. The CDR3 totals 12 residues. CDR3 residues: CAIKGANTEAFF. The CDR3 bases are TGTGCCATCAAGGGGGCGAACACTGAAGCTTTCTTT.

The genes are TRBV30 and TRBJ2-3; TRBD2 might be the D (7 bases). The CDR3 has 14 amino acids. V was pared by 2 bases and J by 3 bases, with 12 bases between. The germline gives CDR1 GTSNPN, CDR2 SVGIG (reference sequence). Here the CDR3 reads CAWSRGGATDTQYF. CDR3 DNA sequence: TGTGCCTGGAGTCGTGGGGGGGCAACAGATACGCAGTATTTT.

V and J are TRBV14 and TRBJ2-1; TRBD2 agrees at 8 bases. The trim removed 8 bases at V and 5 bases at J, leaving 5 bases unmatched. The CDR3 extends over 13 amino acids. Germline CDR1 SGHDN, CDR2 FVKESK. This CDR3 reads CASRRRGDNEQFF. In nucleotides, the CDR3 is TGTGCCAGCCGGAGGCGGGGGGACAATGAGCAGTTCTTC.

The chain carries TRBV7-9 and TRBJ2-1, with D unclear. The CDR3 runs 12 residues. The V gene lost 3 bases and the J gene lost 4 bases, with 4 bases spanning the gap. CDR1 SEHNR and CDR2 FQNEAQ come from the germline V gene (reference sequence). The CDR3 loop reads CASSFGYNEQFF. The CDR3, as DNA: TGTGCCAGCAGCTTTGGGTACAATGAGCAGTTCTTC.